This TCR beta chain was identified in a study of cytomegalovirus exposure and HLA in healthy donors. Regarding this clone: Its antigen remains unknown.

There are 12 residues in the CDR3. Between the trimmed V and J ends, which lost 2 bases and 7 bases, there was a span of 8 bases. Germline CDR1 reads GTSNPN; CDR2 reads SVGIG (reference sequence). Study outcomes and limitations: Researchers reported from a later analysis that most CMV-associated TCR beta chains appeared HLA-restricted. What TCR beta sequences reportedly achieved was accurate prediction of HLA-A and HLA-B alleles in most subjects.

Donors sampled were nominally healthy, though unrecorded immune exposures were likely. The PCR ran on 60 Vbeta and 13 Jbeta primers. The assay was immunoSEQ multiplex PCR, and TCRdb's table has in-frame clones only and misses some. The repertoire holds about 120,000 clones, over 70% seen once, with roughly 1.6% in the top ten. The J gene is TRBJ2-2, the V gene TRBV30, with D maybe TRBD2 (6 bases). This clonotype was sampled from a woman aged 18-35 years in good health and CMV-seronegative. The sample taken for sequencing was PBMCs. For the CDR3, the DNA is TGTGCCTGGAGTTCCGGGGGCGGGGAGCTGTTTTTT. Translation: CAWSSGGGELFF.